The clone carrying this TCR beta chain was recorded only once. These data come from a study of blood T cell repertoires in COVID-19. Study as a whole: Samples taken during acute and convalescent COVID-19 were collected in the United States, Italy and Spain. Sources were T cells, B-cell-depleted T cells, or PBMCs; the material itself was cDNA or gDNA.

V gave up 4 bases and J gave up 5 bases; unmatched junction bases: 7. In germline, CDR1 is LGHNA, CDR2 YNFKEQ. The CDR3 consists of 15 residues. Authors' analysis steps: Estimated nucleated cell counts came from reference gene primer amplification. Clones were read by immunoSEQ multiplex PCR, and TCRdb kept only the in-frame ones, dropping some. D and trimming come from the DNA, and the V and J calls and clone size come from that table. The sample consists of 95,000 to 150,000 clones, around 77% of them appearing once. This chain joins TRBV4-2 and TRBJ2-5; TRBD2 matches at 10 bases. The sample comprised peripheral blood. This receptor was identified in a man in his sixties with active or convalescent COVID-19. Here the CDR3 reads CASSPLAGAIETQYF. DNA of the CDR3: TGTGCCAGCAGCCCCCTAGCGGGGGCCATCGAGACCCAGTACTTC.